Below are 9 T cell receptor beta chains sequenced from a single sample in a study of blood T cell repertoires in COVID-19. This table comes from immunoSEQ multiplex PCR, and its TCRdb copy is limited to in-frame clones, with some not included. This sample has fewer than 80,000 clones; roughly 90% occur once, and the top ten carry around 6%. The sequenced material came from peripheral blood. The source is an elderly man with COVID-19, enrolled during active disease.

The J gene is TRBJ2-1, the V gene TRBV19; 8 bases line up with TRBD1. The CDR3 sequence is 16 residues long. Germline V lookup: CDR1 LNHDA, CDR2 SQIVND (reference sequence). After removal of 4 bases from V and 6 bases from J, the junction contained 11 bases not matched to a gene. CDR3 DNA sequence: TGTGCCAGTAGTACAGGGGGCACCGTTGTCGGCAATGAGCAGTTCTTC. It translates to CASSTGGTVVGNEQFF.

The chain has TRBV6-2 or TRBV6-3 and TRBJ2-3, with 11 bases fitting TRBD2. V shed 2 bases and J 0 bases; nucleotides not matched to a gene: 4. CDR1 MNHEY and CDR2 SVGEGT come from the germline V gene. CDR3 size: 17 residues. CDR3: CASSYLAGGPSTDTQYF. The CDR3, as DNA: TGTGCCAGCAGTTACCTAGCGGGGGGACCAAGCACAGATACGCAGTATTTT.

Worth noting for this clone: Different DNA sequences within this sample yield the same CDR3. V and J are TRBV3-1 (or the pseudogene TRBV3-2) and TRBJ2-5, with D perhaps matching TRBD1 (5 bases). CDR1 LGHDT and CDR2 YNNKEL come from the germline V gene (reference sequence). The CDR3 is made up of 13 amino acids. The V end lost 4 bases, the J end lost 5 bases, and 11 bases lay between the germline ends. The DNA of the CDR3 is TGTGCCAGCAGCCTTCAGGGCGGCGAGACCCAGTACTTC. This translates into CASSLQGGETQYF.

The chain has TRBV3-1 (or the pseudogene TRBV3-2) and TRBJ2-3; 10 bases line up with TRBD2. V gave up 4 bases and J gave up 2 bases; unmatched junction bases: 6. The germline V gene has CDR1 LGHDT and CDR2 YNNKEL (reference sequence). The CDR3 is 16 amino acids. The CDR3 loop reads CASSPLAGAPTDTQYF. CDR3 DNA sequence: TGTGCCAGCAGCCCCCTAGCGGGGGCTCCCACAGATACGCAGTATTTT.

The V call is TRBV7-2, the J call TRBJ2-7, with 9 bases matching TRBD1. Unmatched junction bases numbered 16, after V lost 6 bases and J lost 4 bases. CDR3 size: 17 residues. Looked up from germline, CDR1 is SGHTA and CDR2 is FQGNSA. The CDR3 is CASSSGTGSLLTYEQYF. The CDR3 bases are TGTGCCAGCAGTTCCGGGACAGGGTCCCTCCTTACATACGAGCAGTACTTC. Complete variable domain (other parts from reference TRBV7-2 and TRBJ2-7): GAGVSQSPSNKVTEKGKDVELRCDPISGHTALYWYRQSLGQGLEFLIYFQGNSAPDKSGLPSDRFSAERTGGSVSTLTIQRTQQEDSAVYLCASSSGTGSLLTYEQYFGPGTRLTVT.

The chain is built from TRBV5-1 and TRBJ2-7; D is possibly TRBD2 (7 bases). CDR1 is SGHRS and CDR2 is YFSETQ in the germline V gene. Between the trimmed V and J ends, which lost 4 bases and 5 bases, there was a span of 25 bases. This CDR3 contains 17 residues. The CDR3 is CASSPPSLGGGRDEQYF. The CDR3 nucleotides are TGCGCCAGCAGCCCGCCCTCTTTGGGGGGGGGCCGGGACGAGCAGTACTTC.

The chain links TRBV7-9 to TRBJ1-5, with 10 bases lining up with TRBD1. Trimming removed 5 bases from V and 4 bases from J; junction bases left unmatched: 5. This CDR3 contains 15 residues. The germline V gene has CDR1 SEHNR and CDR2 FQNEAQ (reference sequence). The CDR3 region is CASSRGTGDNQPQHF. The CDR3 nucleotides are TGTGCCAGCAGCCGCGGGACAGGGGATAATCAGCCCCAGCATTTT.

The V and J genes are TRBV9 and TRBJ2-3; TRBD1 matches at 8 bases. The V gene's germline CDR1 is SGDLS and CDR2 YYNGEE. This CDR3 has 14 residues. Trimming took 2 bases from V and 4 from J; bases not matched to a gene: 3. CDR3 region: CASSVQQGADTQYF. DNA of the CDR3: TGTGCCAGCAGCGTTCAACAGGGGGCAGATACGCAGTATTTT.

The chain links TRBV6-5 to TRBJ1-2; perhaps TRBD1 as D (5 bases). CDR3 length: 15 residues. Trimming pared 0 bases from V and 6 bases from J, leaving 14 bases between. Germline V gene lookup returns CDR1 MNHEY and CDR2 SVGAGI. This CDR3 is CASSYSGRQGNGYTF. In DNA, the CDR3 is TGTGCCAGCAGTTACTCGGGGCGGCAGGGCAATGGCTACACCTTC.